The 15 T cell receptor beta chains below were found in one sample sequenced in a study of cytomegalovirus exposure and HLA in healthy donors. In the PCR, 60 Vbeta and 13 Jbeta primers were used. Assay: immunoSEQ multiplex PCR; the TCRdb copy retains only in-frame clones and omits some. This sample yields fewer than 250,000 clones, of which roughly four fifths are seen a single time; around 1.5% belongs to the top ten. Input material: PBMCs. The receptors stem from a girl aged 5 to 17 in good health and CMV-seronegative.

The chain couples TRBV4-1 to TRBJ2-3; tentatively, D is TRBD2 (6 bases). The germline CDR1 and CDR2 sequences are MGHRA and YSYEKL. Deletions cut 4 bases from V and 6 bases from J, with 26 bases between. The CDR3 contains 18 residues. CDR3 bases: TGCGCCAGCAGCCTATACGACGGGGCGGGACCGCCATTGGATACGCAGTATTTT. It translates to CASSLYDGAGPPLDTQYF.

CDR3 in DNA: TGCAGCGTTGACGTTGCAAGGGACAGATTTGAAGCTTTCTTT. It specifies CSVDVARDRFEAFF. The chain has TRBV29-1 and TRBJ1-1; 7 bases line up with TRBD1. The CDR3 is made up of 14 amino acids. The germline V gene encodes CDR1 SQVTM and CDR2 ANQGSEA. With 3 bases clipped from V and 7 bases from J, the junction kept 11 bases outside the gene matches.

The chain has TRBV13 and TRBJ2-5; D is possibly TRBD2 (6 bases). With 5 bases removed from V and 6 bases from J, the gap between germline ends came to 13 bases. The CDR3 is 13 amino acids. The germline V gene encodes CDR1 PRHDT and CDR2 FYEKMQ (reference sequence). The CDR3 DNA reads as TGTGCCAGCAGCCGGGACTGGGGGAAGACCCAGTACTTC. Translation: CASSRDWGKTQYF.

This sequence joins TRBV15 and TRBJ2-2, with 7 bases aligning to TRBD2. Germline V gives CDR1 LNHNV, CDR2 YYDKDF (reference sequence). V shed 0 bases, J shed 1 base, and the junction held 5 bases outside the gene matches. The CDR3 consists of 17 residues. Here the CDR3 reads CATSREWGGENTGELFF. DNA for the CDR3: TGTGCCACCAGCAGAGAATGGGGGGGAGAGAACACCGGGGAGCTGTTTTTT. The full variable domain, its missing parts supplied by reference TRBV15 and TRBJ2-2, is DAMVIQNPRYQVTQFGKPVTLSCSQTLNHNVMYWYQQKSSQAPKLLFHYYDKDFNNEADTPDNFQSRRPNTSFCFLDIRSPGLGDTAMYLCATSREWGGENTGELFFGEGSRLTVL.

V usage is TRBV18 and J usage is TRBJ1-2; a weak D match, TRBD1 (6 bases). There are 14 residues in the CDR3. Looked up from germline, CDR1 is KGHSH and CDR2 is LQKENI. Trimming removed 5 bases at V and 4 bases at J, with 14 bases between. The CDR3 DNA reads TGTGCCAGCTCATCATCCCCCAGGGGCTATGGCTACACCTTC. Translated, it gives CASSSSPRGYGYTF.

This clone has a handful of counts. The V call is TRBV29-1, the J call TRBJ2-1; D might be TRBD1 (5 bases). Germline values: CDR1 SQVTM, CDR2 ANQGSEA. This CDR3 spans 14 amino acids. V lost 8 bases and J lost 2, with 16 bases in between. CDR3 amino acids: CSQTSGQAYNEQFF. The DNA for the CDR3 is TGCAGCCAGACCTCAGGACAAGCCTACAATGAGCAGTTCTTC.

This clone came up once. The chain recombines TRBV9 with TRBJ1-2; D might be TRBD1 (5 bases). CDR1 and CDR2 from the germline V gene are SGDLS and YYNGEE. This CDR3 has 18 residues. Trimming removed 3 bases at V and 2 bases at J, with 23 bases between. The chain's CDR3 is CASSAPPSPAQGNYGYTF. The CDR3 DNA sequence: TGTGCCAGCAGCGCCCCCCCGAGCCCGGCCCAGGGCAACTATGGCTACACCTTC. Complete variable domain (other parts from reference TRBV9 and TRBJ1-2): DSGVTQTPKHLITATGQRVTLRCSPRSGDLSVYWYQQSLDQGLQFLIQYYNGEERAKGNILERFSAQQFPDLHSELNLSSLELGDSALYFCASSAPPSPAQGNYGYTFGSGTRLTVV.

This clone came up a few times. The rearrangement joins TRBV28 to TRBJ1-2, with 7 bases that match TRBD1. The CDR3 is made up of 16 amino acids. In germline, CDR1 is MDHEN, CDR2 SYDVKM. Germline trimming cut 5 bases from V and 7 bases from J; bases unmatched to any gene: 16. The CDR3: CASSLPLGTDRLGYTF. In DNA form, the CDR3 reads TGTGCCAGCAGTCTTCCGCTCGGGACAGACCGTCTTGGCTACACCTTC.

This sequence joins TRBV5-1 and TRBJ1-2, with TRBD1 identical over 9 bases. The ends lost 3 bases at V and 0 bases at J; junction bases unmatched: 6. Germline-derived CDR1 and CDR2 are SGHRS and YFSETQ. The CDR3 is made up of 16 amino acids. The CDR3: CASSSRDRDSNYGYTF. The CDR3 bases are TGCGCCAGCAGCTCCCGGGACAGGGACTCTAACTATGGCTACACCTTC. The variable domain in full, with the rest retrieved from reference TRBV5-1 and TRBJ1-2, is KAGVTQTPRYLIKTRGQQVTLSCSPISGHRSVSWYQQTPGQGLQFLFEYFSETQRNKGNFPGRFSGRQFSNSRSEMNVSTLELGDSALYLCASSSRDRDSNYGYTFGSGTRLTVV.

This chain joins TRBV30 and TRBJ2-1, with 10 bases lining up with TRBD2. The CDR3 covers 17 residues. Germline CDR1 GTSNPN, CDR2 SVGIG (reference sequence). J lost 1 base, V lost 2 bases, and 8 bases had no gene match. Written as DNA, the CDR3 is TGTGCCTGGAGTCAGGGGGTAGCGGGAGGTTCCTACAATGAGCAGTTCTTC. Amino acids: CAWSQGVAGGSYNEQFF.

The chain is built from TRBV5-6 and TRBJ2-1; TRBD1 agrees at 7 bases. V was pared by 4 bases and J by 2 bases, with 3 bases of the junction left unmatched. Germline CDR1 is SGHDT and CDR2 is YYEEEE. The CDR3 consists of 14 residues. For the CDR3, the DNA is TGTGCCAGCAGCCGACAGGGTACCTACAATGAGCAGTTCTTC. Its protein product is CASSRQGTYNEQFF.

The rearrangement joins TRBV28 to TRBJ2-1, with 9 bases that match TRBD1. The CDR3 totals 13 residues. V lost 6 bases to trimming and J lost 6 bases; unmatched junction nucleotides: 3. Germline V lookup: CDR1 MDHEN, CDR2 SYDVKM. In nucleotides, the CDR3 is TGTGCCAGCAGGACAGGGGGAATCAATGAGCAGTTCTTC. It encodes CASRTGGINEQFF.

The chain has TRBV4-2 and TRBJ2-2; 13 bases line up with TRBD2. This CDR3 has 16 amino acids. Germline V gene data show CDR1 as LGHNA and CDR2 as YNFKEQ. The V gene end was trimmed by 3 bases and the J gene end by 6 bases; junction bases not matched to a gene: 4. The CDR3 DNA is TGTGCCAGCAGCCACGGACTAGCGGGAGCCGCCGGGGAGCTGTTTTTT. This translates into CASSHGLAGAAGELFF.

This clone appeared a single time. J is TRBJ1-2 and V is TRBV6-5; 7 bases agree with TRBD1. This CDR3 has 13 amino acids. V trimming: 6 bases; J trimming: 7 bases; junction bases outside the gene matches: 8. The germline CDR1 and CDR2 sequences are MNHEY and SVGAGI. In DNA, the CDR3 is TGTGCCAGCAGGGTCCGGGACAGATCTGGCTACACCTTC. Translated, it gives CASRVRDRSGYTF.

The chain recombines TRBV2 with TRBJ2-3; TRBD2 matches 8 bases. Germline CDR1 reads SNHLY; CDR2 reads FYNNEI. The junction had 9 bases not matched to a gene; V was cut back by 6 bases and J by 1 base. The CDR3 sequence is 16 residues long. The CDR3 protein is CASRLTTSVRTDTQYF. As DNA, the CDR3 is TGTGCCAGCAGGTTAACGACTAGCGTGCGCACAGATACGCAGTATTTT.